The 9 T cell receptor beta chains below all came from one sample that was sequenced in a study of cytotoxic CD8 clonotypes in ibrutinib-treated CLL (dated by TCRdb to the early 2020s). Reading the label with the study, this specimen's time point is: approximately eleven months on ibrutinib. The library was built by means of the immunoSEQ multiplex PCR assay. The immuneACCESS repertoire file appears here via TCRdb, limited to in-frame rearrangements. These files lack a portion of the clones; in checked studies, under half of the deficit traces to unresolved V genes, and the cause of the others is not known. The sample data list roughly 160,000 clones, and 81% of these were observed just once. Roughly 1.9% of the sample rests with the top ten. The starting material was PBMCs, obtained after 12 months of ibrutinib treatment. These receptors were collected from a human donor with chronic lymphocytic leukemia.

V is TRBV19 and J is TRBJ2-1, with TRBD2 identical over 7 bases. CDR3 size: 16 residues. V was pared by 2 bases and J by 3 bases, with 7 bases of the junction left unmatched. Germline V CDR1 and CDR2: LNHDA, SQIVND (reference sequence). The CDR3 loop is CASSIWAGELYNEQFF. The CDR3 DNA is TGTGCCAGTAGTATATGGGCGGGAGAGCTCTACAATGAGCAGTTCTTC. Full variable domain (missing parts from reference TRBV19 and TRBJ2-1): DGGITQSPKYLFRKEGQNVTLSCEQNLNHDAMYWYRQDPGQGLRLIYYSQIVNDFQKGDIAEGYSVSREKKESFPLTVTSAQKNPTAFYLCASSIWAGELYNEQFFGPGTRLTVL.

This clone came up a few times. The CDR3 DNA sequence: TGTGCCAGCAGTGTCGGAGGGAACCGTAACACCGGGGAGCTGTTTTTT. It yields the protein CASSVGGNRNTGELFF. This chain joins TRBV2 and TRBJ2-2; D might be TRBD2 (6 bases). Looked up from germline, CDR1 is SNHLY and CDR2 is FYNNEI. This CDR3 has 16 residues. V lost 4 bases and J lost 2, with 14 bases in between.

The chain combines TRBV14 with TRBJ2-2; D call uncertain. V dropped 0 bases and J dropped 3 bases, with 14 bases sitting between them. The germline CDR1 and CDR2 sequences are SGHDN and FVKESK. CDR3 length: 17 amino acids. CDR3 residues: CASSQDFYRRDTGELFF. DNA for the CDR3: TGTGCCAGCAGCCAAGATTTTTACAGAAGGGACACCGGGGAGCTGTTTTTT.

V is TRBV6-5 and J is TRBJ1-1, with D possibly matching TRBD1 (6 bases). This CDR3 contains 11 residues. Germline V lookup: CDR1 MNHEY, CDR2 SVGAGI. The ends were cut back, 8 bases at V and 4 bases at J, with 8 bases in the middle. This CDR3 reads CASGRGTEAFF. The CDR3 bases are TGTGCCAGCGGCAGGGGCACTGAAGCTTTCTTT.

V usage is TRBV4-3 and J usage is TRBJ2-3; no clear D gene. CDR3 length: 13 residues. Deletions cut 0 bases from V and 8 bases from J, with 9 bases between. CDR1 LGHNA and CDR2 YSLEER come from the germline V gene. CDR3 amino acids: CASSQDTAGTQYF. The CDR3 nucleotides are TGCGCCAGCAGCCAAGATACTGCAGGTACGCAGTATTTT.

The rearrangement links TRBV7-2 to TRBJ2-1, with 7 positions matching TRBD1. Germline-derived CDR1 and CDR2 are SGHTA and FQGNSA. The J segment lost 8 bases and the V segment lost 5 bases, leaving 12 bases of the junction unmatched. The CDR3 consists of 15 residues. CDR3 region: CASSLRQGRYDEQFF. The CDR3 nucleotides read TGTGCCAGCAGCCTGCGACAGGGAAGGTACGATGAGCAGTTCTTC.

The chain joins TRBV6-1 to TRBJ2-5, with D unclear. The germline V gene has CDR1 MNHNS and CDR2 SASEGT. The CDR3 loop spans 14 amino acids. Trimming pared 11 bases from V and 0 bases from J, leaving 16 bases between. This chain's CDR3 is CASRVSGYQETQYF. The CDR3 DNA reads as TGTGCCTCCCGGGTCAGTGGGTACCAAGAGACCCAGTACTTC.

The chain employs TRBV4-1 and TRBJ2-7, with D possibly being TRBD1 (8 bases). Looked up from germline, CDR1 is MGHRA and CDR2 is YSYEKL. The CDR3 loop spans 15 amino acids. V gave up 1 base and J gave up 6 bases, with 16 bases separating them. In DNA, the CDR3 is TGCGCCAGCAGCCAAGGGGGGGGGACAGGCGTCGAGCAGTACTTC. Protein: CASSQGGGTGVEQYF.

A word on this clone: Other DNA sequences of this sample code for an identical CDR3. J is TRBJ2-7 and V is TRBV28, with D possibly matching TRBD2 (6 bases). With 5 bases removed from V and 3 bases from J, the gap between germline ends came to 8 bases. Germline CDR1 MDHEN, CDR2 SYDVKM. CDR3 size: 12 residues. The CDR3 nucleotides read TGTGCCAGCAGTCTCGGGAGCTACGAGCAGTACTTC. Its protein product is CASSLGSYEQYF.